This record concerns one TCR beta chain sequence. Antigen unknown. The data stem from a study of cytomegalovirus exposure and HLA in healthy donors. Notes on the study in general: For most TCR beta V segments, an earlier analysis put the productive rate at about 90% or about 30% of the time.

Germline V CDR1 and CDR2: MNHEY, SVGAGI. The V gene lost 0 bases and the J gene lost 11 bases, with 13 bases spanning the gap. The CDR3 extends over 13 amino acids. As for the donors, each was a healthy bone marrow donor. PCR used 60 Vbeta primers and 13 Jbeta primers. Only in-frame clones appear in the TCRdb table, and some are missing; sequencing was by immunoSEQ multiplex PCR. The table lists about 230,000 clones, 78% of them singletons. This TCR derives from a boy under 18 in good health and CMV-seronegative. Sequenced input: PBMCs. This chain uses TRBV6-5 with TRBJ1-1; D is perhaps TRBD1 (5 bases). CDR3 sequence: CASSYSADRGAFF. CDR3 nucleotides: TGTGCCAGCAGTTACTCGGCGGATCGGGGGGCTTTCTTT.